Listed here are 30 T cell receptor beta chains from one sample, sequenced in a study of cytomegalovirus exposure and HLA in healthy donors. The PCR made use of 60 Vbeta and 13 Jbeta primers. Data came from immunoSEQ multiplex PCR; TCRdb stores just in-frame clones and leaves some out. The table lists about 89,000 clones, 63% of them singletons. Source material: PBMCs. These receptors all come from a woman under 40 in good health and CMV-seronegative.

This clone was picked up a small number of times. V usage is TRBV30 and J usage is TRBJ1-3; D ambiguous. Germline V gene sequence: CDR1 GTSNPN, CDR2 SVGIG (reference sequence). The CDR3 sequence is 12 residues long. Between the trimmed V and J ends, which lost 5 bases and 4 bases, there was a span of 9 bases. In nucleotides, the CDR3 is TGTGCCTGGTCGCAGTGGGGAAACACCATATATTTT. Residues: CAWSQWGNTIYF.

The rearrangement links TRBV29-1 to TRBJ2-5; D is undetermined. CDR3 size: 12 residues. The germline gives CDR1 SQVTM, CDR2 ANQGSEA. V shed 7 bases and J shed 1 base, with 10 bases lying between them. Here the CDR3 reads CSAYQAQETQYF. In DNA, the CDR3 is TGCAGCGCCTACCAGGCCCAAGAGACCCAGTACTTC.

V usage is TRBV4-1 and J usage is TRBJ2-7; 7 nucleotides line up with TRBD1. J was trimmed by 4 bases and V by 1 base; bases with no gene match: 10. The length of the CDR3 is 16 residues. Germline CDR1 reads MGHRA; CDR2 reads YSYEKL. In DNA, the CDR3 is TGCGCCAGCAGCCAAGGGGGTCCGTCAGGGGGTTACGAGCAGTACTTC. Translation: CASSQGGPSGGYEQYF.

Remarks on this clone: The same CDR3 also results from other DNA sequences found in this sample. The V gene is TRBV9, the J gene TRBJ2-3; maybe TRBD1 (6 bases). V was trimmed by 2 bases and J by 4 bases, leaving 14 bases between them. CDR3 length equals 15 residues. Germline V gives CDR1 SGDLS, CDR2 YYNGEE. The CDR3, as DNA: TGTGCCAGCAGCGTGTCGGGCAGGGGCGCAGATACGCAGTATTTT. It specifies CASSVSGRGADTQYF.

The table lists this clone with a few counts. V and J are TRBV18 and TRBJ1-6, with D unresolved. CDR3 length equals 16 residues. The ends were cut back, 1 base at V and 0 bases at J, with 7 bases in the middle. CDR1 and CDR2 (germline): KGHSH, LQKENI. CDR3 sequence reads: CASSPLADSYNSPLHF. DNA of the CDR3: TGTGCCAGCTCACCACTCGCGGACTCCTATAATTCACCCCTCCACTTT.

The chain employs TRBV19 and TRBJ1-1, with D possibly being TRBD1 (5 bases). CDR3 length: 15 amino acids. The V gene lost 5 bases and the J gene lost 2 bases, with 15 bases spanning the gap. Germline assignment: CDR1 LNHDA and CDR2 SQIVND (reference sequence). CDR3 nucleotide sequence: TGTGCCAGTAGTCCGCGAGGGACTCCTAACACTGAAGCTTTCTTT. Its protein product is CASSPRGTPNTEAFF.

This clone was counted only a few times. The chain uses TRBV7-2 and TRBJ1-4; 8 nucleotides agree with TRBD1. Looked up from germline, CDR1 is SGHTA and CDR2 is FQGNSA. V was pared by 0 bases and J by 11 bases, with 5 bases of the junction left unmatched. CDR3 length: 14 residues. The CDR3, as DNA: TGTGCCAGCAGCTTAGCCAGGACAGGGCACAAACTGTTTTTT. It is translated as CASSLARTGHKLFF.

This clone occurred a few times. The J gene is TRBJ2-3, the V gene TRBV5-1; 11 bases agree with TRBD1. With V trimmed by 4 bases and J by 3 bases, 7 bases remained unmatched. The CDR3 is 16 amino acids. Germline assignment: CDR1 SGHRS and CDR2 YFSETQ. This CDR3 reads CASSGWTGGGTDTQYF. CDR3 DNA sequence: TGCGCCAGCAGCGGGTGGACAGGGGGCGGGACAGATACGCAGTATTTT. The variable domain in full, completed from reference TRBV5-1 and TRBJ2-3, reads KAGVTQTPRYLIKTRGQQVTLSCSPISGHRSVSWYQQTPGQGLQFLFEYFSETQRNKGNFPGRFSGRQFSNSRSEMNVSTLELGDSALYLCASSGWTGGGTDTQYFGPGTRLTVL.

The chain combines TRBV28 with TRBJ1-1; D is possibly TRBD1 (5 bases). The CDR3 consists of 12 residues. Germline-derived CDR1 and CDR2 are MDHEN and SYDVKM. The ends were cut back, 7 bases at V and 11 bases at J, with 17 bases in the middle. This CDR3 is CASTPTQGGAFF. CDR3 nucleotide sequence: TGTGCCAGCACCCCAACCCAGGGTGGGGCTTTCTTT.

This clone was detected only a few times. The V gene is TRBV5-1, the J gene TRBJ2-3, with 11 bases matching TRBD2. The CDR3 runs to 15 residues. CDR1 and CDR2 (germline): SGHRS, YFSETQ. V shed 0 bases and J 4 bases; nucleotides not matched to a gene: 1. The DNA of the CDR3 is TGCGCCAGCAGCTTGGGACTAGCGGGGTCAGATACGCAGTATTTT. It codes for CASSLGLAGSDTQYF.

This chain connects TRBV6-4 to TRBJ1-1; D not certain. The CDR3 runs to 13 residues. V was pared by 2 bases and J by 1 base, with 5 bases between. The germline gives CDR1 MRHNA, CDR2 SNTAGT. CDR3 protein: CASSDGRNTEAFF. The CDR3 DNA sequence: TGTGCCAGCAGTGACGGCAGGAACACTGAAGCTTTCTTT.

About this clone: This CDR3 fails to terminate in the conserved phenylalanine or tryptophan, so it likely reflects a read error. The DNA is left out, because the CDR3 cannot be placed on it with certainty; the CDR3 is given as TCRdb lists it. The rearrangement joins TRBV28 to TRBJ1-2. With termini counted, the CDR3 has 12 amino acids. Per germline, CDR1 MDHEN and CDR2 SYDVKM. The CDR3 loop reads CASSPLGRTLYS.

The chain links TRBV7-2 to TRBJ1-2, with a possible D match to TRBD1 (5 bases). The CDR3 is made up of 15 amino acids. Germline V gene sequence: CDR1 SGHTA, CDR2 FQGNSA. V was cut by 5 bases and J by 8 bases, with 21 bases left in between. The CDR3 nucleotides read TGTGCCAGCAGCCCCGGAGGCGGGGGGAATTGGGGCTACACCTTC. It encodes CASSPGGGGNWGYTF.

This clone was counted a single time. The chain joins TRBV5-1 to TRBJ1-2, with 10 bases identical to TRBD1. This CDR3 region has 17 residues. J gave up 3 bases and V 4 bases, and 12 bases lay outside the gene matches. The germline CDR1 and CDR2 sequences are SGHRS and YFSETQ. The CDR3, as DNA: TGCGCCAGCAGCGAAGGACGTCCCGGGACAGGGGACTATGGCTACACCTTC. This gives the protein CASSEGRPGTGDYGYTF. Based on the CDR3 plus reference TRBV5-1 and TRBJ1-2, the full variable domain is KAGVTQTPRYLIKTRGQQVTLSCSPISGHRSVSWYQQTPGQGLQFLFEYFSETQRNKGNFPGRFSGRQFSNSRSEMNVSTLELGDSALYLCASSEGRPGTGDYGYTFGSGTRLTVV.

The chain joins TRBV7-3 to TRBJ2-2, with 9 bases matching TRBD1. Germline V gene lookup returns CDR1 SGHTA and CDR2 FQGTGA. The CDR3 covers 15 residues. V was pared by 5 bases and J by 7 bases, with 8 bases of the junction left unmatched. The CDR3 DNA sequence: TGTGCCAGCAGCCCGCCGGGACAGGGTGGCGGGGAGCTGTTTTTT. This codes for CASSPPGQGGGELFF. Full variable domain (missing parts from reference TRBV7-3 and TRBJ2-2): GAGVSQTPSNKVTEKGKYVELRCDPISGHTALYWYRQSLGQGPEFLIYFQGTGAADDSGLPNDRFFAVRPEGSVSTLKIQRTERGDSAVYLCASSPPGQGGGELFFGEGSRLTVL.

This chain joins TRBV29-1 and TRBJ1-1; D might be TRBD1 (6 bases). This CDR3 is 13 amino acids long. Trimming stripped 6 bases from V and 5 bases from J, with 16 bases between. Germline lookup yields CDR1 SQVTM and CDR2 ANQGSEA. CDR3 in DNA: TGCAGCGTCACTACAGGGATAGGAACTGAAGCTTTCTTT. It translates to CSVTTGIGTEAFF.

The V call is TRBV4-1, the J call TRBJ1-2; D is perhaps TRBD1 (6 bases). V was shortened by 4 bases and J by 3 bases, with 15 bases between the two germline ends. CDR1 and CDR2 (germline): MGHRA, YSYEKL. The CDR3 is 15 amino acids. The CDR3 loop is CASSPGGQIHYGYTF. DNA for the CDR3: TGCGCCAGCAGCCCCGGAGGACAGATTCACTATGGCTACACCTTC.

V is TRBV6-1 and J is TRBJ1-6; 7 bases are a match to TRBD1. This CDR3 has 13 amino acids. The germline gives CDR1 MNHNS, CDR2 SASEGT. The V segment lost 8 bases and the J segment 5 bases; nucleotides outside the gene matches: 3. The CDR3 DNA reads as TGTGCCAGCGGGACAGACCATAATTCACCCCTCCACTTT. This encodes CASGTDHNSPLHF.

This sequence joins TRBV9 and TRBJ1-2; 7 positions match TRBD1. The J segment lost 5 bases and the V segment lost 0 bases, leaving 7 bases of the junction unmatched. Germline CDR1 reads SGDLS; CDR2 reads YYNGEE. CDR3 length: 15 residues. Here the CDR3 DNA reads TGTGCCAGCAGCGTAGAGGACAGGAGATATTATGGCTACACCTTC. It encodes CASSVEDRRYYGYTF. The complete variable domain, with remaining parts taken from reference TRBV9 and TRBJ1-2, reads DSGVTQTPKHLITATGQRVTLRCSPRSGDLSVYWYQQSLDQGLQFLIQYYNGEERAKGNILERFSAQQFPDLHSELNLSSLELGDSALYFCASSVEDRRYYGYTFGSGTRLTVV.

This rearrangement joins TRBV7-8 to TRBJ1-2, with D maybe TRBD1 (6 bases). Trimming took off 4 bases at V and 2 bases at J, with 8 bases between the two ends. The CDR3 spans 13 residues. Looked up from germline, CDR1 is SGHVS and CDR2 is FQNEAQ. In nucleotides, the CDR3 is TGTGCCAGCAGCTCCACAGGGAACTATGGCTACACCTTC. Protein product: CASSSTGNYGYTF.

This chain connects TRBV18 to TRBJ2-7; D is possibly TRBD2 (6 bases). CDR1 KGHSH and CDR2 LQKENI come from the germline V gene. The V gene lost 3 bases and the J gene lost 1 base, with 10 bases spanning the gap. This CDR3 is built from 14 residues. CDR3 sequence (DNA): TGTGCCAGCTCACCCGGGAGCGGATCCTACGAGCAGTACTTC. Its protein product is CASSPGSGSYEQYF.

The chain uses TRBV9 and TRBJ2-2, with TRBD2 identical over 13 bases. Germline V gene lookup returns CDR1 SGDLS and CDR2 YYNGEE. The V gene end was trimmed by 3 bases and the J gene end by 6 bases; junction bases not matched to a gene: 2. The CDR3 consists of 15 residues. This CDR3 is CASSAGLAGAGELFF. In DNA form, the CDR3 reads TGTGCCAGCAGCGCCGGACTAGCGGGAGCCGGGGAGCTGTTTTTT.

The chain is built from TRBV18 and TRBJ1-2; TRBD1 matches 8 bases. The junction had 3 bases not matched to a gene; V was cut back by 2 bases and J by 7 bases. The CDR3 covers 13 residues. The germline gives CDR1 KGHSH, CDR2 LQKENI. The CDR3 DNA sequence: TGTGCCAGCTCACCAGGACAGGGCCCTGGCTACACCTTC. Protein: CASSPGQGPGYTF.

This clone has more than one count but fewer than ten. The rearrangement joins TRBV5-1 to TRBJ1-3; 8 bases match TRBD1. The CDR3 covers 16 residues. V shed 1 base and J 2 bases; nucleotides not matched to a gene: 5. Germline V lookup: CDR1 SGHRS, CDR2 YFSETQ. The CDR3 sequence: CASSLQGGQAGNTIYF. CDR3 nucleotides: TGCGCCAGCAGCTTGCAAGGGGGACAGGCTGGAAACACCATATATTTT.

The chain links TRBV13 to TRBJ2-3, with 10 nucleotides matching TRBD2. The V gene end was trimmed by 2 bases and the J gene end by 7 bases; junction bases not matched to a gene: 3. The CDR3 is made up of 14 amino acids. The germline CDR1 and CDR2 sequences are PRHDT and FYEKMQ (reference sequence). CDR3 amino acids: CASSLLAGENTQYF. The CDR3 DNA reads TGTGCCAGCAGCTTACTAGCGGGGGAAAATACGCAGTATTTT.

This chain joins TRBV29-1 and TRBJ1-1, with D possibly being TRBD1 (5 bases). This CDR3 is 13 amino acids long. V was clipped by 5 bases and J by 4 bases, with 14 bases between them. CDR1 is SQVTM and CDR2 is ANQGSEA in the germline V gene. CDR3 sequence: CSVLAGHGTEAFF. The DNA for the CDR3 is TGCAGCGTTCTAGCGGGGCATGGCACTGAAGCTTTCTTT.

The genes are TRBV5-1 and TRBJ2-3, with 11 positions matching TRBD2. Germline V gives CDR1 SGHRS, CDR2 YFSETQ. The CDR3 extends over 15 amino acids. With V trimmed by 4 bases and J by 6 bases, 7 bases remained unmatched. CDR3 sequence reads: CASSLSGGAFDTQYF. DNA of the CDR3: TGCGCCAGCAGCCTTAGCGGGGGGGCCTTCGATACGCAGTATTTT.

V and J are TRBV5-1 and TRBJ1-2; TRBD1 agrees at 8 bases. The CDR3 extends over 16 amino acids. Trimming at V came to 5 bases and at J to 4 bases, leaving 13 bases not matched to a gene. The germline gives CDR1 SGHRS, CDR2 YFSETQ. CDR3 DNA sequence: TGCGCCAGCAGTAGGGACCCAGGGGGCGCGGTCTATGGCTACACCTTC. This gives the protein CASSRDPGGAVYGYTF.

This clone has a single count. V is TRBV6-1 and J is TRBJ1-1; D ambiguous. The CDR3 is 15 residues long. Germline V gene data show CDR1 as MNHNS and CDR2 as SASEGT. V was clipped by 7 bases and J by 1 base, with 16 bases between them. CDR3 sequence: CASTKADLSNTEAFF. CDR3 bases: TGTGCCAGCACCAAAGCGGACCTATCGAACACTGAAGCTTTCTTT.

This chain's CDR3 is CATSRDRGREKLFF. The DNA for the CDR3 is TGTGCCACCAGCAGAGACAGGGGTAGGGAAAAACTGTTTTTT. The chain couples TRBV15 to TRBJ1-4, with D tentatively TRBD1 (6 bases). The CDR3 is 14 residues long. V was clipped by 0 bases and J by 8 bases, with 10 bases between them. Germline loops: CDR1 LNHNV, CDR2 YYDKDF (reference sequence).